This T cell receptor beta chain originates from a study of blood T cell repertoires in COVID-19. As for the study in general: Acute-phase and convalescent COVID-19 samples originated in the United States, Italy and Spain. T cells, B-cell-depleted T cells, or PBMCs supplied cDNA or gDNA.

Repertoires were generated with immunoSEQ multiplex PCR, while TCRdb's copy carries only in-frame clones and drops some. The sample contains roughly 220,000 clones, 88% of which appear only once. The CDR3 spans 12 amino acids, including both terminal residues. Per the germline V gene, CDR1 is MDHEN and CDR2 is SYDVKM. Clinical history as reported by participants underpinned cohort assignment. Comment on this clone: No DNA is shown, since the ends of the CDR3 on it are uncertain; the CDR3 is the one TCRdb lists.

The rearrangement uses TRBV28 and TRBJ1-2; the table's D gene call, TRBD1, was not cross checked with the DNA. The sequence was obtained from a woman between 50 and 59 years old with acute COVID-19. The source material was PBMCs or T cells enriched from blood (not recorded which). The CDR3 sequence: CASWGGGSGCTF.